A selection of T cell receptor beta chains follows, all from one sample in a study of Graves' ophthalmopathy and Graves' hyperthyroidism. One entry per CDR3 protein, called by TCRdb with MiXCR from the multiplex PCR reads. This sample has about 620,000 distinct CDR3 sequences, with about 20% found just once. Sample: peripheral blood. All receptors come from a woman younger than 30 with stable Graves' hyperthyroidism. Some clones in this sample may be carry-over from other donors' samples. The CDR3 runs from the conserved cysteine through the conserved F or W. A D gene is named only where the DNA matches it firmly. Only some rows state a clone size, as once, few, many or a class for expanded clones.

cdr3_length: 12
clone_size: many
j_call: TRBJ1-2
d_call: -
v_call: TRBV10-3
cdr3_nt: TGTGCCATCAGTCCGACAGTCTATGGCTACACCTTC
cdr3_aa: CAISPTVYGYTF

cdr3_length: 9
clone_size: many
j_call: TRBJ1-1
d_call: -
v_call: TRBV20-1
cdr3_nt: TGCAGTGCAGGGTATGAAGCTTTCTTT
cdr3_aa: CSAGYEAFF

cdr3_length: 15
clone_size: many
j_call: TRBJ1-1
d_call: TRBD1
v_call: TRBV27
cdr3_nt: TGTGCCAGCAGTTACGCGGACAGGATGAACACTGAAGCTTTCTTT
cdr3_aa: CASSYADRMNTEAFF

cdr3_length: 13
clone_size: many
j_call: TRBJ2-4
d_call: -
v_call: TRBV11-2
cdr3_nt: TGTGCCAGCAGCTCCACGGCGGGGAACATTCAGTACTTC
cdr3_aa: CASSSTAGNIQYF

cdr3_length: 18
clone_size: few
j_call: TRBJ2-7
d_call: TRBD2
v_call: TRBV27
cdr3_nt: TGTGCCAGCAGTTTATTCCCTGGGACTAGCGAGAGGAGGAACGAGCAGTACTTC
cdr3_aa: CASSLFPGTSERRNEQYF

cdr3_length: 14
clone_size: many
j_call: TRBJ2-7
d_call: TRBD1
v_call: TRBV20-1
cdr3_nt: TGCAGTGCTCATGAGGGGACAGGGACTTACGAGCAGTACTTC
cdr3_aa: CSAHEGTGTYEQYF

cdr3_length: 15
clone_size: many
j_call: TRBJ1-6
d_call: TRBD1
v_call: TRBV6-5
cdr3_nt: TGTGCCAGCAGTTTGACAGGGGGCTTTAATTCACCCCTCCACTTT
cdr3_aa: CASSLTGGFNSPLHF

cdr3_length: 14
clone_size: few
j_call: TRBJ1-1
d_call: TRBD1
v_call: TRBV14
cdr3_nt: TGTGCCAGCAGGGAAACAGGGGCGACCACTGAAGCTTTCTTT
cdr3_aa: CASRETGATTEAFF

cdr3_length: 14
clone_size: many
j_call: TRBJ2-2
d_call: -
v_call: TRBV5-1
cdr3_nt: TGCGCCAGCACCCCTTTCGCGAACACCGGGGAGCTGTTTTTT
cdr3_aa: CASTPFANTGELFF

cdr3_length: 15
clone_size: -
j_call: TRBJ2-5
d_call: TRBD1
v_call: TRBV5-1
cdr3_nt: TGCGCCAGCAGCTCCGAGACAGGGCGCCAAGAGACCCAGTACTTC
cdr3_aa: CASSSETGRQETQYF

cdr3_length: 13
clone_size: -
j_call: TRBJ2-7
d_call: -
v_call: TRBV3-1
cdr3_nt: TGTGCCAGCAGCCAAGAAGCCTTCTACGAGCAGTACTTC
cdr3_aa: CASSQEAFYEQYF

cdr3_length: 17
clone_size: many
j_call: TRBJ1-1
d_call: -
v_call: TRBV9
cdr3_nt: TGTGCCAGCAGCGCTCCCGGGGGCGCGGATCGGAACACTGAAGCTTTCTTT
cdr3_aa: CASSAPGGADRNTEAFF

cdr3_length: 14
clone_size: many
j_call: TRBJ1-6
d_call: -
v_call: TRBV27
cdr3_nt: TGTGCCAGCAGTTTTGGCTCAGGAGGTTCACCCCTCCACTTT
cdr3_aa: CASSFGSGGSPLHF

cdr3_length: 14
clone_size: many
j_call: TRBJ2-2
d_call: -
v_call: TRBV29-1
cdr3_nt: TGCAGCGTTGGGGACTGGCGGAACACCGGGGAGCTGTTTTTT
cdr3_aa: CSVGDWRNTGELFF

cdr3_length: 13
clone_size: many
j_call: TRBJ1-1
d_call: TRBD1
v_call: TRBV28
cdr3_nt: TGTGCCAGCAGTCTCAAACAGGGGTCTGAAGCTTTCTTT
cdr3_aa: CASSLKQGSEAFF

cdr3_length: 14
clone_size: -
j_call: TRBJ1-1
d_call: TRBD1
v_call: TRBV18
cdr3_nt: TGTGCCAGCTCACCGAGTTCAGGGGGTGCTGAAGCTTTCTTT
cdr3_aa: CASSPSSGGAEAFF

cdr3_length: 18
clone_size: many
j_call: TRBJ2-2
d_call: -
v_call: TRBV6-2/TRBV6-3
cdr3_nt: TGTGCCAGCAGTTACTCCTATTTTTCAACGGCGAACACCGGGGAGCTGTTTTTT
cdr3_aa: CASSYSYFSTANTGELFF

cdr3_length: 17
clone_size: many
j_call: TRBJ1-1
d_call: -
v_call: TRBV4-2
cdr3_nt: TGTGCCAGCAGCCAAGGTCTGGGGGGGTCGGGGAACACTGAAGCTTTCTTT
cdr3_aa: CASSQGLGGSGNTEAFF

cdr3_length: 15
clone_size: few
j_call: TRBJ1-2
d_call: TRBD1
v_call: TRBV6-5
cdr3_nt: TGTGCCAGCAGTTACGGACAGGGGCCTCTCTCTGGCTACACCTTC
cdr3_aa: CASSYGQGPLSGYTF

cdr3_length: 15
clone_size: many
j_call: TRBJ1-1
d_call: -
v_call: TRBV7-9
cdr3_nt: TGTGCCAGCATCAACAACCAGGGGTGGGCCACTGAAGCTTTCTTT
cdr3_aa: CASINNQGWATEAFF

cdr3_length: 15
clone_size: -
j_call: TRBJ2-5
d_call: -
v_call: TRBV6-2/TRBV6-3
cdr3_nt: TGTGCCAGCCGAAGTAATTCCCGGAGGCAAGAGACCCAGTACTTC
cdr3_aa: CASRSNSRRQETQYF

cdr3_length: 16
clone_size: -
j_call: TRBJ1-2
d_call: -
v_call: TRBV20-1
cdr3_nt: TGCAGTGCTAGAGATATCGAGGGTGCGGCTAACTATGGCTACACCTTC
cdr3_aa: CSARDIEGAANYGYTF

cdr3_length: 13
clone_size: -
j_call: TRBJ1-1
d_call: TRBD1
v_call: TRBV25-1
cdr3_nt: TGTGCCAGCACCGTGACAGGGGACACTGAAGCTTTCTTT
cdr3_aa: CASTVTGDTEAFF

cdr3_length: 15
clone_size: many
j_call: TRBJ1-1
d_call: -
v_call: TRBV7-7
cdr3_nt: TGTGCCAGCAGACCCGTGACACGGCTGAACACTGAAGCTTTCTTT
cdr3_aa: CASRPVTRLNTEAFF

cdr3_length: 15
clone_size: -
j_call: TRBJ1-2
d_call: -
v_call: TRBV27
cdr3_nt: TGTGCCAGCCGTCGGGTGACGACACAGGACTATGGCTACACCTTC
cdr3_aa: CASRRVTTQDYGYTF

cdr3_length: 11
clone_size: many
j_call: TRBJ1-2
d_call: -
v_call: TRBV7-2
cdr3_nt: TGTGCCAGCAGGTCAGGGTCCGGCTACACCTTC
cdr3_aa: CASRSGSGYTF